This entry is about one T cell receptor (beta chain). The sample is drawn from a study of cytomegalovirus exposure and HLA in healthy donors. J was trimmed by 8 bases and V by 5 bases; bases with no gene match: 7. The CDR3 extends over 14 amino acids. Germline V gene data show CDR1 as SGHVS and CDR2 as FNYEAQ. With 60 Vbeta and 13 Jbeta primers, the PCR was carried out. TCRdb keeps only in-frame clones here, not all; method: immunoSEQ multiplex PCR. The table records under 250,000 clones, about 72% of them present only once. Source material: PBMCs. This TCR came from a male donor in good health and CMV-seronegative. J is TRBJ1-4 and V is TRBV7-6; 8 nucleotides match TRBD1. The CDR3 coding sequence is TGTGCCAGCAGCCCGGACAGGGTGGGCGAAAAACTGTTTTTT. Translation: CASSPDRVGEKLFF.